What follows describes a single T cell receptor beta chain. The clone's antigen remains unknown. Base qualities are missing; no much larger clone stands one base away. The CDR3 numbers 13 residues from cysteine through phenylalanine. This entry keeps only the CDR3 DNA: 39 bases, framed from base 1. The germline V gene yields KGHSH for CDR1 and LQKENI for CDR2. Deletion took 3 bases off V and 3 bases off J, with a span of 9 bases between the germline ends. The immunoSEQ Assay, a bias-controlled multiplex PCR, was used to amplify TCRbeta CDR3 regions from genomic DNA. From the authors' description of their analysis: Within the assay, amplification of reference gene primers was used to estimate how many nucleated cells each sample contained. To quantify the absolute abundance of each unique TCRbeta CDR3 rearrangement, sequence reads were collapsed and filtered. For each sample, productive Simpson clonality was calculated as the square root of Simpson's diversity index over productive rearrangements. TCRdb stores this immuneACCESS table with in-frame sequences only. Part of the clones is absent; in the studies checked, under half of the shortfall reflects unresolved V genes, and no reason is known for the rest. V and J calls and clone size are given by that table; D and trimming were obtained from the DNA. The sample table shows over 250,000 clones, and 80% to 90% are seen once. The ten most abundant clones make up more than 8.5% of the sample.

This sample is drawn from a study of blood T cell repertoires in COVID-19 (dated by TCRdb to about 2020). At the level of the whole study: Collaborator samples came from the United States, Italy and Spain and covered acute and convalescent phases of COVID-19. The prospective study material was composed of cDNA or gDNA derived from T cells, B-cell-depleted T cells, or PBMCs. Subjects who had been exposed to COVID-19, were actively infected with it, or had recovered from it provided the deeply sampled blood TCRbeta repertoires that made up the dataset. The repertoires were made available in a free public database intended to serve as a resource for research on the immune response to SARS-CoV-2. The samples were drawn from the first 160 participants of the ongoing ImmuneRACE study and from more than 1,000 subjects provided by 6 global collaborators. A de-identified subject ID, COVID-19 status, age in years and sex were almost always included in the sample metadata. Where available, HLA class I and class II types were taken from metadata supplied by the sample provider and were not determined by assay-based typing. General study outcomes and caveats: The amount of clinical and demographic metadata varied by source and participant and was provided uncurated.

Enrolling through a virtual design, the prospective study's participants ranged in age from roughly 18 to 100 years and lived across 24 United States geographic areas. In the prospective study, cohorts were assigned on the basis of participant-reported clinical history obtained from a screening survey and a study questionnaire. For ImmuneRACE Cohort 3, a participant was defined as recovered based on two consecutive negative NP/OP PCR tests, clearance by a healthcare professional, or resolution of symptoms. Mobile phlebotomists in the prospective study collected whole blood, serum and a nasopharyngeal or oropharyngeal swab from every participant. Over an approximately 2-month period, participants in the prospective study had the option of providing additional blood draws and questionnaires. Before DNA extraction, prospective study blood samples were shipped either frozen or at room temperature.

Rearrangement joined TRBV18 to TRBJ2-7; the D segment cannot be called with confidence. The sequenced material came from PBMCs or T cells enriched from blood (not recorded which). This receptor was identified in a woman younger than 30 who had recovered from COVID-19. The CDR3 protein is CASSPAQNYEQYF. The DNA reads TGTGCCAGCTCACCGGCACAGAACTACGAGCAGTACTTC. Reference TRBV18 and TRBJ2-7 proteins supply the regions before and after the CDR3; the full variable domain is: NAGVMQNPRHLVRRRGQEARLRCSPMKGHSHVYWYRQLPEEGLKFMVYLQKENIIDESGMPKERFSAEFPKEGPSILRIQQVVRGDSAAYFCASSPAQNYEQYFGPGTRLTVT.